The 5 T cell receptor beta chains presented below share a single source sample, sequenced in a study of T cells in localized non-small cell lung cancer. Sequencing used immunoSEQ multiplex PCR; TCRdb keeps in-frame clones, though not all of them. This table has some 19,000 clones, about 90% appearing once. Specimen: peripheral blood, collected before any cancer treatment. These receptors all stem from a male donor at least 60 years old with stage I squamous cell lung carcinoma.

This rearrangement joins TRBV9 to TRBJ2-3; 11 bases line up with TRBD2. The CDR3 totals 16 residues. Germline CDR1 SGDLS, CDR2 YYNGEE. Trimming cost V 7 bases and J 0 bases; bases outside gene matches: 7. The CDR3 nucleotides are TGTGCCAGCGGAAAAGTAGCGGGAGGGAGCACAGATACGCAGTATTTT. It encodes CASGKVAGGSTDTQYF.

The chain couples TRBV6-1 to TRBJ1-3; D call uncertain. Deletions cut 2 bases from V and 7 bases from J, with 12 bases between. This CDR3 is 14 amino acids long. Germline values: CDR1 MNHNS, CDR2 SASEGT. This CDR3 is CASSETAEWNTIYF. The CDR3 nucleotides are TGTGCCAGCAGTGAAACGGCTGAATGGAACACCATATATTTT.

The chain joins TRBV7-8 to TRBJ2-1; unclear D gene. The germline CDR1 and CDR2 sequences are SGHVS and FQNEAQ. V was shortened by 0 bases and J by 4 bases, with 13 bases between the two germline ends. The CDR3 sequence is 16 residues long. The CDR3 reads CASSLAPLATYNEQFF. The CDR3 coding sequence is TGTGCCAGCAGCTTAGCCCCGCTCGCTACTTACAATGAGCAGTTCTTC.

The chain has TRBV15 and TRBJ2-5; no definite D call. The ends were cut back, 1 base at V and 1 base at J, with 13 bases in the middle. The CDR3 is 16 residues long. CDR1 and CDR2 from the germline V gene are LNHNV and YYDKDF (reference sequence). The CDR3 is CATSRGMLGFQETQYF. For the CDR3, the DNA is TGTGCCACCAGCAGAGGGATGTTGGGTTTCCAAGAGACCCAGTACTTC.

The chain recombines TRBV7-2 with TRBJ2-5; D perhaps matches TRBD2 (5 bases). CDR1 and CDR2 from the germline V gene are SGHTA and FQGNSA. This CDR3 contains 14 residues. Trimming took off 0 bases at V and 5 bases at J, with 10 bases between the two ends. CDR3 residues: CASSLARTVETQYF. In DNA form, the CDR3 reads TGTGCCAGCAGCTTAGCGCGGACTGTGGAGACCCAGTACTTC.